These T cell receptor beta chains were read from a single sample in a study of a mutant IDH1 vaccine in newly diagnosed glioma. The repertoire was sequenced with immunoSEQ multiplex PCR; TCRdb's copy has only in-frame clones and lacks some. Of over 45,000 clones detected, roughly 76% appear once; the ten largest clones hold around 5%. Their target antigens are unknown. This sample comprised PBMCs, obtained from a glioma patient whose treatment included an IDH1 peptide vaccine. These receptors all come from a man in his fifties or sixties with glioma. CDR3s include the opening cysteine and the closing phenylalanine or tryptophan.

CDR3: CASSSLTGDSQPQHF
V: TRBV7-9
J: TRBJ1-5

CDR3: CAMRDRRDSPLHF
V: TRBV10-3
J: TRBJ1-6

CDR3: CASSRDRFGSPLHF
V: TRBV4-1
J: TRBJ1-6

CDR3: CASSAGTSAYNEQFF
V: TRBV2
J: TRBJ2-1

CDR3: CASSLEARGSYEQYF
V: TRBV7-8
J: TRBJ2-7

CDR3: CASSYSSQNSNQPQHF
V: TRBV6-6
J: TRBJ1-5

CDR3: CASSSGDLSYEQYF
V: TRBV28
J: TRBJ2-7

CDR3: CASSPADRYNQPQHF
V: TRBV18
J: TRBJ1-5

CDR3: CASSGEGLATDTQYF
V: TRBV9
J: TRBJ2-3

CDR3: CASSNTDTQYF
V: TRBV6-5
J: TRBJ2-3

CDR3: CSVPLLGVGETQYF
V: TRBV29-1
J: TRBJ2-5

CDR3: CASSLMRGPPRLVSGELFF
V: TRBV7-8
J: TRBJ2-2

CDR3: CASSSRGTTEAFF
V: TRBV27
J: TRBJ1-1

CDR3: CASREGTGEETQYF
V: TRBV2
J: TRBJ2-5

CDR3: CASSWGNTGELFF
V: TRBV5-1
J: TRBJ2-2

CDR3: CASSLVGLDEKLFF
V: TRBV5-5
J: TRBJ1-4

CDR3: CASSLDTENEQFF
V: TRBV7-9
J: TRBJ2-1

CDR3: CASSPGTGFEKLFF
V: TRBV7-9
J: TRBJ1-4

CDR3: CASSFQGGELFF
V: TRBV4-1
J: TRBJ2-2

CDR3: CASSLGQGSGYTF
V: TRBV27
J: TRBJ1-2

CDR3: CASSLSGGVQETQYF
V: TRBV7-2
J: TRBJ2-5

CDR3: CASSLTWGRDTEAFF
V: TRBV27
J: TRBJ1-1

CDR3: CASSSGYGYTF
V: TRBV10-2
J: TRBJ1-2

CDR3: CASSVGGRSILGQGFSPLHF
V: TRBV9
J: TRBJ1-6

CDR3: CASRPDRADTEAFF
V: TRBV2
J: TRBJ1-1

CDR3: CASSYSGASYEQYF
V: TRBV6-6
J: TRBJ2-7

CDR3: CASSPPGEQYF
V: TRBV7-8
J: TRBJ2-7

CDR3: CASQGDTQYF
V: TRBV6-5
J: TRBJ2-3

CDR3: CASRPGQGSDEQYF
V: TRBV5-1
J: TRBJ2-7

CDR3: CASSIGQNNQPQHF
V: TRBV19
J: TRBJ1-5

CDR3: CAISVTSGKADTQYF
V: TRBV10-3
J: TRBJ2-3

CDR3: CASSKQGDGYTF
V: TRBV18
J: TRBJ1-2

CDR3: CASSPTFSGANVLTF
V: TRBV11-2
J: TRBJ2-6

CDR3: CASSAPGTADEKLFF
V: TRBV7-9
J: TRBJ1-4

CDR3: CASSKAGGPRGTGELFF
V: TRBV4-1
J: TRBJ2-2

CDR3: CASSRVGLEKLFF
V: TRBV19
J: TRBJ1-4

CDR3: CASSRDTEAFF
V: TRBV25-1
J: TRBJ1-1

CDR3: CASSLATSPEQYF
V: TRBV5-1
J: TRBJ2-7

CDR3: CASSSGDGYGYTF
V: TRBV5-1
J: TRBJ1-2

CDR3: CASRPGQKNQPQHF
V: TRBV6-5
J: TRBJ1-5

CDR3: CASSSPTSEKLFF
V: TRBV5-1
J: TRBJ1-4

CDR3: CASSSLGAEAFF
V: TRBV7-8
J: TRBJ1-1

CDR3: CASSQYWTSGAGEQFF
V: TRBV4-1
J: TRBJ2-1

CDR3: CASSLGNTIYF
V: TRBV25-1
J: TRBJ1-3

CDR3: CASSSGGETYEQYF
V: TRBV27
J: TRBJ2-7

CDR3: CASSLEYGGGPHEQYF
V: TRBV7-2
J: TRBJ2-7

CDR3: CASSPPVGQGPTDTQYF
V: TRBV18
J: TRBJ2-3

CDR3: CASSGWKQVNYGYTF
V: TRBV6-1
J: TRBJ1-2

CDR3: CASSSDRITEAFF
V: TRBV7-8
J: TRBJ1-1

CDR3: CASSFEGGGREQYF
V: TRBV7-9
J: TRBJ2-7

CDR3: CASSLGGAGSVNEQFF
V: TRBV5-4
J: TRBJ2-1

CDR3: CASSIGPPDTVAFF
V: TRBV19
J: TRBJ1-1

CDR3: CASSLRSPQGNDEQFF
V: TRBV7-2
J: TRBJ2-1

CDR3: CASSGHYEQYF
V: TRBV6-1
J: TRBJ2-7